This is a list of T cell receptor beta chains from one sample in a study of regulatory T cells in long-lasting Graves disease. TCRdb re-derived calls from the multiplex PCR reads in MiXCR, one entry per CDR3 protein. The sample includes 550,000 to 600,000 distinct CDR3 sequences, around 15% seen only once; the top ten take 9.5% to 15%. These data were likewise used in another study, on T cells in Graves' hyperthyroidism and ophthalmopathy.

This sample comprised peripheral blood mononuclear cells (PBMCs), obtained at new diagnosis, from a patient treated with antithyroid drugs. The receptor set was obtained from a man aged 18 to 35 with Graves disease. CDR3s include the opening cysteine and the closing phenylalanine or tryptophan. A D gene is named only where the DNA matches it firmly. Clone size is given for some rows only: seen once, a few or many times, or a class if the clone is expanded.

cdr3_nt: TGTGCCAGCAGCTTCGGGGGGAACACTGAAGCTTTCTTT
cdr3_aa: CASSFGGNTEAFF
clone_size: many
j_call: TRBJ1-1
v_call: TRBV12-3/TRBV12-4
d_call: .

cdr3_nt: TGTGCCAGCAGGTCCGGGACAAGCTCGTTCAATGAGCAGTTCTTC
cdr3_aa: CASRSGTSSFNEQFF
clone_size: many
j_call: TRBJ2-1
v_call: TRBV12-3/TRBV12-4
d_call: .

cdr3_nt: TGTGCCAGCAGTGAAGAAGCAGGGGGGGAGGCCTACGAGCAGTACTTC
cdr3_aa: CASSEEAGGEAYEQYF
clone_size: many
j_call: TRBJ2-7
v_call: TRBV2
d_call: .

cdr3_nt: TGCGCCAGCAGCGCCACAGGTTACACCGGGGAGCTGTTTTTT
cdr3_aa: CASSATGYTGELFF
clone_size: .
j_call: TRBJ2-2
v_call: TRBV5-1
d_call: .

cdr3_nt: TGTGCCAGCAGCCGCACCGGGACAGGCTTTTACGAGCAGTACTTC
cdr3_aa: CASSRTGTGFYEQYF
clone_size: many
j_call: TRBJ2-7
v_call: TRBV3-1
d_call: TRBD1

cdr3_nt: TGTGCCAGCAGCCAATTCCCCCGGGGACTAGTAAAGCAGTACTTC
cdr3_aa: CASSQFPRGLVKQYF
clone_size: many
j_call: TRBJ2-7
v_call: TRBV3-1
d_call: TRBD2

cdr3_nt: TGTGCCAGCAGCGACCCGGGACTAGCGGGAGAGAGGGCCGGGGAGCTGTTTTTT
cdr3_aa: CASSDPGLAGERAGELFF
clone_size: .
j_call: TRBJ2-2
v_call: TRBV7-9
d_call: TRBD2

cdr3_nt: TGTGCCAGCAGTCCGACACGCAGCTCTGGAAACACCATATATTTT
cdr3_aa: CASSPTRSSGNTIYF
clone_size: many
j_call: TRBJ1-3
v_call: TRBV12-3/TRBV12-4
d_call: .

cdr3_nt: TGCGCCAGCAGCCAAGCTTCTGAGGCAGTCAACTATGGCTACACCTTC
cdr3_aa: CASSQASEAVNYGYTF
clone_size: once
j_call: TRBJ1-2
v_call: TRBV4-1
d_call: .

cdr3_nt: TGTGCCAGCAGCTTAGGGGTCAGGGCTAGCGGGGGAGAGACCCAGTACTTC
cdr3_aa: CASSLGVRASGGETQYF
clone_size: few
j_call: TRBJ2-5
v_call: TRBV13
d_call: TRBD2

cdr3_nt: TGCGCCAGCAGCTTGGATCTAGCGGGGGCCGCCTACGAGCAGTACTTC
cdr3_aa: CASSLDLAGAAYEQYF
clone_size: .
j_call: TRBJ2-7
v_call: TRBV5-1
d_call: TRBD2

cdr3_nt: TGTGCCAGCAGCATCCGGGCCTCCGGCTATGGCTACACCTTC
cdr3_aa: CASSIRASGYGYTF
clone_size: few
j_call: TRBJ1-2
v_call: TRBV5-4
d_call: .

cdr3_nt: TGTGCCAGCAGTTTAAGGTGGTCTCTCTCCTACGAGCAGTACTTC
cdr3_aa: CASSLRWSLSYEQYF
clone_size: many
j_call: TRBJ2-7
v_call: TRBV27
d_call: .

cdr3_nt: TGCGCCAGCAGCTTGATGGGGACTAGCCGGTACAATGAGCAGTTCTTC
cdr3_aa: CASSLMGTSRYNEQFF
clone_size: many
j_call: TRBJ2-1
v_call: TRBV5-1
d_call: TRBD2

cdr3_nt: TGTGCCAGCAGTTTTGGGAGTTCAGGGGTTGGGTACTTC
cdr3_aa: CASSFGSSGVGYF
clone_size: .
j_call: TRBJ2-7
v_call: TRBV28
d_call: .

cdr3_nt: TGCAGTGCTAGAGGGCAGGCGACGGGGCCCCAGCATTTT
cdr3_aa: CSARGQATGPQHF
clone_size: .
j_call: TRBJ1-5
v_call: TRBV20-1
d_call: .

cdr3_nt: TGCGCCAGCAGCGGATCCGGGACAGCTACCTACGAGCAGTACTTC
cdr3_aa: CASSGSGTATYEQYF
clone_size: many
j_call: TRBJ2-7
v_call: TRBV5-1
d_call: TRBD1

cdr3_nt: TGCGCCAGCAGCCAAGATCAAAGGGCTGAAGCTTTCTTT
cdr3_aa: CASSQDQRAEAFF
clone_size: few
j_call: TRBJ1-1
v_call: TRBV4-1
d_call: .

cdr3_nt: TGCAGTGCTAGAGATGGTCTGGTAGGGGTCGAGCAGTACTTC
cdr3_aa: CSARDGLVGVEQYF
clone_size: many
j_call: TRBJ2-7
v_call: TRBV20-1
d_call: .

cdr3_nt: TGTGCCAGCAGCCTTAGACAGTCAACTAAAGATACGCAGTATTTT
cdr3_aa: CASSLRQSTKDTQYF
clone_size: few
j_call: TRBJ2-3
v_call: TRBV13
d_call: .